Listed here are 24 T cell receptor beta chains from one sample, sequenced in a study of identical twins. Via MiXCR, TCRdb re-called the 5' RACE reads, giving one row per CDR3 protein. Of about 520,000 distinct CDR3 sequences listed, around 20% were seen once; the top ten hold 0.75% to 0.95%. The same data also went into a second study, on T cells expressing NK-cell markers.

Specimen: CD4+ T cells sorted from blood. The receptors originated from a woman younger than 35 in good health.

The rearrangement links TRBV20-1 to TRBJ2-5; 12 nucleotides agree with TRBD2. This CDR3 is 15 amino acids long. The germline V gene encodes CDR1 DFQATT and CDR2 SNEGSKA (reference sequence). J lost 5 bases, V lost 4 bases, and 8 bases had no gene match. The CDR3 DNA sequence: TGCAGTGCTATCCTAGCGGGGGGGCCGGGGGAGACCCAGTACTTC. As protein: CSAILAGGPGETQYF.

This clonotype has more than one count but fewer than ten. V gene TRBV7-3 combines with J gene TRBJ2-3, with D unclear. CDR1 is SGHTA and CDR2 is FQGTGA in the germline V gene. The CDR3 is 14 residues long. The germline V and J ends were trimmed by 5 bases and 0 bases, with 9 bases remaining between them. The chain's CDR3 is CASSPASSTDTQYF. CDR3 DNA sequence: TGTGCCAGCAGCCCGGCCTCTAGCACAGATACGCAGTATTTT.

The rearrangement uses TRBV6-2 or TRBV6-3 and TRBJ2-1, with D possibly being TRBD2 (6 bases). There are 13 residues in the CDR3. V lost 5 bases and J 5 bases, leaving 10 bases between the germline ends. The germline gives CDR1 MNHEY, CDR2 SVGEGT. CDR3 residues: CASSHGGNNEQFF. CDR3 in DNA: TGTGCCAGCAGTCATGGGGGGAACAATGAGCAGTTCTTC.

This clonotype has more than one count but fewer than ten. This rearrangement joins TRBV20-1 to TRBJ1-2; D unclear. V was clipped by 0 bases and J by 0 bases, with 11 bases between them. CDR1 is DFQATT and CDR2 is SNEGSKA in the germline V gene (reference sequence). The CDR3 has 15 residues. The DNA for the CDR3 is TGCAGTGCTAGAGATTTCGACAAAGCTAACTATGGCTACACCTTC. Translating gives CSARDFDKANYGYTF.

This clonotype has only a few counts. CDR3 in amino acids: CASSQRKGRETQYF. Written as DNA, the CDR3 is TGTGCCAGCAGCCAAAGGAAGGGCCGAGAGACCCAGTACTTC. The rearrangement joins TRBV3-1 to TRBJ2-5; no clear D gene. The CDR3 has 14 residues. Germline V gives CDR1 LGHDT, CDR2 YNNKEL (reference sequence). Trimming shortened V by 2 bases and J by 4 bases, and 11 bases separated the two germline ends.

This clonotype showed up just a few times. This sequence joins TRBV5-1 and TRBJ1-2, with D unclear. This CDR3 is 14 amino acids long. V lost 1 base, J lost 4 bases, and 11 bases lay in between. Per the germline V gene, CDR1 is SGHRS and CDR2 is YFSETQ. The CDR3 nucleotides read TGCGCCAGCAGCTTGCAGGACGCAGGCTATGGCTACACCTTC. The encoded protein is CASSLQDAGYGYTF. Using reference TRBV5-1 and TRBJ1-2 for the parts outside the CDR3, the full variable domain is KAGVTQTPRYLIKTRGQQVTLSCSPISGHRSVSWYQQTPGQGLQFLFEYFSETQRNKGNFPGRFSGRQFSNSRSEMNVSTLELGDSALYLCASSLQDAGYGYTFGSGTRLTVV.

A few counts support this clonotype. The chain combines TRBV12-3 or TRBV12-4 with TRBJ1-1; D is undetermined. V was pared by 4 bases and J by 5 bases, with 8 bases between. This CDR3 has 12 residues. The CDR3 region has the DNA TGTGCCAGCAGTTGGGCCCAAACTGAAGCTTTCTTT. Protein sequence: CASSWAQTEAFF.

This clonotype appeared a few times. This chain links TRBV7-2 with TRBJ1-1; D unresolved. Germline CDR1 reads SGHTA; CDR2 reads FQGNSA. V was cut by 4 bases and J by 0 bases, with 9 bases left in between. The CDR3 runs 14 residues. The CDR3 DNA is TGTGCCAGCAGCTGGCGACGGATGAACACTGAAGCTTTCTTT. Translated, it gives CASSWRRMNTEAFF.

The chain is built from TRBV29-1 and TRBJ2-5; D is perhaps TRBD1 (6 bases). This CDR3 spans 12 amino acids. Trimming took 7 bases from V and 5 from J, leaving 14 bases between them. In germline, CDR1 is SQVTM, CDR2 ANQGSEA. The CDR3 loop is CSAQTGVETQYF. Here the CDR3 DNA reads TGCAGCGCACAGACAGGCGTGGAGACCCAGTACTTC.

The rearrangement uses TRBV5-1 and TRBJ1-2; D might be TRBD1 (6 bases). Trimming removed 2 bases at V and 5 bases at J, with 19 bases between. Germline CDR1 and CDR2: SGHRS and YFSETQ. This CDR3 is 16 amino acids long. The DNA for the CDR3 is TGCGCCAGCAGCTTTTCCGGACAGCCGGACAAGTATGGCTACACCTTC. It is translated as CASSFSGQPDKYGYTF.

This clonotype has a count of ten or more. The V gene is TRBV5-1, the J gene TRBJ2-2; 12 bases line up with TRBD2. V shed 4 bases and J 0 bases; nucleotides not matched to a gene: 1. The CDR3 is made up of 16 amino acids. Germline assignment: CDR1 SGHRS and CDR2 YFSETQ. The CDR3 nucleotides read TGCGCCAGCAGCCGGACTAGCGGGGCGAACACCGGGGAGCTGTTTTTT. As protein: CASSRTSGANTGELFF.

The chain joins TRBV6-1 to TRBJ1-2, with 9 bases matching TRBD1. The CDR3 covers 13 residues. The V and J ends lost 7 bases and 6 bases, in that order; junction bases with no gene match: 6. The germline CDR1 and CDR2 sequences are MNHNS and SASEGT. The DNA of the CDR3 is TGTGCCAGCATCGCGGACAGGGGAGATGGCTACACCTTC. This gives the protein CASIADRGDGYTF.

The chain links TRBV16 to TRBJ2-1, with D perhaps matching TRBD2 (6 bases). The CDR3 is made up of 15 amino acids. Trimming removed 4 bases at V and 3 bases at J, with 13 bases between. Germline V gene data show CDR1 as KGHSY and CDR2 as FQNENV. The DNA for the CDR3 is TGTGCCAGCAGCCCCACTAGCACCAACTACAATGAGCAGTTCTTC. As protein: CASSPTSTNYNEQFF.

V gene TRBV20-1 combines with J gene TRBJ2-7, with D tentatively TRBD1 (5 bases). V was pared by 5 bases and J by 6 bases, with 11 bases between. The CDR3 totals 11 residues. The germline V gene encodes CDR1 DFQATT and CDR2 SNEGSKA (reference sequence). The CDR3 loop reads CSALQRGEQYF. The CDR3 DNA follows: TGCAGTGCTCTGCAAAGGGGCGAGCAGTACTTC.

This clonotype was counted a few times. This chain uses TRBV11-2 with TRBJ2-2; D is possibly TRBD1 (5 bases). Germline V lookup: CDR1 SGHAT, CDR2 FQNNGV. Trimming left V 1 base short and J 4 bases short, with 10 bases between. The CDR3 sequence is 15 residues long. CDR3 sequence reads: CASSLADMVTGELFF. The DNA of the CDR3 is TGTGCCAGCAGCTTAGCGGACATGGTCACCGGGGAGCTGTTTTTT.

V gene TRBV11-2 combines with J gene TRBJ2-1; 13 nucleotides align to TRBD2. CDR1 SGHAT and CDR2 FQNNGV come from the germline V gene. The V gene end was trimmed by 5 bases and the J gene end by 8 bases; junction bases not matched to a gene: 18. The CDR3 has 19 amino acids. The chain's CDR3 is CASSRTPQMGLAGFDEQFF. The CDR3 bases are TGTGCCAGCAGCCGAACCCCCCAAATGGGACTAGCGGGATTCGATGAGCAGTTCTTC.

This clonotype showed up just a few times. The chain is built from TRBV5-1 and TRBJ2-3; D might be TRBD1 or TRBD2, each matching 5 bases. The CDR3 runs to 15 residues. Germline CDR1 SGHRS, CDR2 YFSETQ. With 0 bases removed from V and 2 bases from J, the gap between germline ends came to 10 bases. CDR3 region: CASSLDGGITDTQYF. The CDR3 DNA is TGCGCCAGCAGCTTGGATGGGGGAATCACAGATACGCAGTATTTT.

This sequence joins TRBV12-3 or TRBV12-4 and TRBJ2-6, with TRBD1 matching over 7 bases. CDR3 size: 16 residues. V lost 4 bases and J lost 1; bases outside the gene matches: 4. CDR3 nucleotides: TGTGCCAGCAGTTCCGGGACAGAGTCTGGGGCCAACGTCCTGACTTTC. Protein product: CASSSGTESGANVLTF.

This clonotype was detected a few times. The rearrangement uses TRBV20-1 and TRBJ2-3; D possibly uses TRBD1 or TRBD2 (6 bases each). The CDR3 spans 14 residues. The V end was cut by 5 bases, the J end by 2 bases, with 14 bases between. Looked up from germline, CDR1 is DFQATT and CDR2 is SNEGSKA (reference sequence). CDR3 residues: CSAARRGDTDTQYF. The DNA of the CDR3 is TGCAGTGCTGCCCGTAGGGGGGACACAGATACGCAGTATTTT.

This chain uses TRBV20-1 with TRBJ2-7; 9 bases are shared with TRBD2. There are 13 residues in the CDR3. After removal of 3 bases from V and 3 bases from J, the junction contained 3 bases not matched to a gene. The germline CDR1 and CDR2 sequences are DFQATT and SNEGSKA (reference sequence). CDR3 in DNA: TGCAGTGCTAGTAGCGGGAGTATCTACGAGCAGTACTTC. Encoded protein: CSASSGSIYEQYF.

This clonotype was seen a few times. CDR3 residues: CASSPTHSVTNTGELFF. CDR3 nucleotides: TGTGCCAGCAGCCCTACCCACAGCGTAACGAACACCGGGGAGCTGTTTTTT. The V call is TRBV11-2, the J call TRBJ2-2; D is unclear. V was cut by 5 bases and J by 0 bases, with 16 bases left in between. The CDR3 has 17 amino acids. Germline V CDR1 and CDR2: SGHAT, FQNNGV.

V usage is TRBV4-2 and J usage is TRBJ2-2; 12 nucleotides agree with TRBD2. This CDR3 contains 19 residues. Germline V CDR1 and CDR2: LGHNA, YNFKEQ. The V gene end was trimmed by 1 base and the J gene end by 1 base; junction bases not matched to a gene: 7. DNA of the CDR3: TGTGCCAGCAGCCAAGGACTAGCGGGGGTTCTATGGAACACCGGGGAGCTGTTTTTT. Translating gives CASSQGLAGVLWNTGELFF.

The chain carries TRBV10-3 and TRBJ2-1; TRBD2 agrees at 14 bases. This CDR3 region has 15 residues. Trimming removed 5 bases from V and 9 bases from J; junction bases left unmatched: 6. Germline CDR1 reads ENHRY; CDR2 reads SYGVKD. The CDR3 region has the DNA TGTGCCATCAGTTCGGGACTAGCGGGAGTTAGTGAGCAGTTCTTC. Its translation is CAISSGLAGVSEQFF.

The chain recombines TRBV30 with TRBJ2-1; 14 bases match TRBD2. This CDR3 has 18 amino acids. Germline V gene data show CDR1 as GTSNPN and CDR2 as SVGIG (reference sequence). Losses at the gene ends were 4 bases for V and 9 bases for J; bases not matched to a gene: 17. The CDR3 loop is CAWKRTSGRNLYGGEQFF. The CDR3 nucleotides are TGTGCCTGGAAAAGGACTAGCGGGAGGAATCTCTACGGGGGTGAGCAGTTCTTC. Based on the CDR3 plus reference TRBV30 and TRBJ2-1, the full variable domain is SQTIHQWPATLVQPVGSPLSLECTVEGTSNPNLYWYRQAAGRGLQLLFYSVGIGQISSEVPQNLSASRPQDRQFILSSKKLLLSDSGFYLCAWKRTSGRNLYGGEQFFGPGTRLTVL.